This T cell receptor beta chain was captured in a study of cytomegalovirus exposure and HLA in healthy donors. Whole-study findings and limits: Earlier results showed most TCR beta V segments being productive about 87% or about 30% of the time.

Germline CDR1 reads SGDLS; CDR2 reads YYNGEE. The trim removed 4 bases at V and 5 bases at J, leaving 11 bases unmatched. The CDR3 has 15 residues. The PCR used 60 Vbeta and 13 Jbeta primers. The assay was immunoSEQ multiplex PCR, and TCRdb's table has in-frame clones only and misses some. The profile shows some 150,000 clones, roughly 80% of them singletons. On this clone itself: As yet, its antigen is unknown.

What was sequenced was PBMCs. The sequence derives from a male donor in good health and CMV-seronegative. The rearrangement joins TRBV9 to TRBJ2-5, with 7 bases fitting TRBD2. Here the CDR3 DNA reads TGTGCCAGCAGCACAAACGGGGGGTCCTCCGAGACCCAGTACTTC. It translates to CASSTNGGSSETQYF.